One and the same sample provided the 8 T cell receptor beta chains below, sequenced in a study of CD8+ T cells in alopecia areata. Following RNA extraction, reverse transcription yielded cDNA that acted as the sequencing template. The method was immunoSEQ multiplex PCR; TCRdb's version includes in-frame clones alone and lacks a portion of them. The sample lists 100,000 to 150,000 clones; roughly 50% were seen once. This specimen consisted of CD8+ T cells sorted from blood, obtained at week 0. These receptors originate from a human donor with alopecia areata.

This clone appeared a few times. The chain carries TRBV13 and TRBJ1-2, with D maybe TRBD1 (5 bases). Trimming stripped 2 bases from V and 8 bases from J, with 15 bases between. Germline lookup yields CDR1 PRHDT and CDR2 FYEKMQ (reference sequence). This CDR3 is 14 amino acids long. The CDR3 region is CASSLQGGEAGYTF. In DNA, the CDR3 is TGTGCCAGCAGCTTACAGGGCGGGGAAGCCGGCTACACCTTC.

The chain links TRBV20-1 to TRBJ1-1; D is unresolved. In germline, CDR1 is DFQATT, CDR2 SNEGSKA (reference sequence). The CDR3 contains 11 residues. CDR3 nucleotide sequence: TGCAGCCCGTCCATGAACACTGAAGCTTTCTTT. Translating gives CSPSMNTEAFF.

In DNA, the CDR3 is TGTGCCTGGAGTGTGGGCCTTGTAGGCGCTTTCTTT. Protein: CAWSVGLVGAFF. This chain links TRBV30 with TRBJ1-1; D is unresolved. Looked up from germline, CDR1 is GTSNPN and CDR2 is SVGIG (reference sequence). V was pared by 0 bases and J by 11 bases, with 13 bases between. The CDR3 is 12 residues long.

This sequence joins TRBV10-3 and TRBJ2-7; 12 positions agree with TRBD2. The germline V gene has CDR1 ENHRY and CDR2 SYGVKD. The CDR3 sequence is 13 residues long. V lost 4 bases to trimming and J lost 7 bases; unmatched junction nucleotides: 2. Here the CDR3 DNA reads TGTGCCATCAGTGGTGGGACTAGCGGGGAGCAGTACTTC. As protein: CAISGGTSGEQYF.

This clone has only a few counts. The chain links TRBV19 to TRBJ1-1; 8 bases agree with TRBD1. The CDR3 has 16 residues. V lost 3 bases, J lost 3 bases, and 9 bases stayed unmatched. From germline, CDR1 is LNHDA and CDR2 SQIVND (reference sequence). The CDR3 here is CASSIPIQGADTEAFF. For the CDR3, the DNA is TGTGCCAGTAGTATCCCTATTCAGGGGGCAGACACTGAAGCTTTCTTT.

Only a few counts were recorded for this clone. The chain carries TRBV5-1 and TRBJ1-5; D is unclear. Trimming left V 6 bases short and J 5 bases short, with 15 bases between. Germline V lookup: CDR1 SGHRS, CDR2 YFSETQ. This CDR3 comprises 14 residues. The CDR3 nucleotides are TGCGCCAGCAACCTATCTAGGCGGGATCAGCCCCAGCATTTT. This sequence encodes CASNLSRRDQPQHF. Full variable domain (rest looked up from reference TRBV5-1 and TRBJ1-5): KAGVTQTPRYLIKTRGQQVTLSCSPISGHRSVSWYQQTPGQGLQFLFEYFSETQRNKGNFPGRFSGRQFSNSRSEMNVSTLELGDSALYLCASNLSRRDQPQHFGDGTRLSIL.

The V and J genes are TRBV5-4 and TRBJ1-1; possible D gene TRBD1, 5 bases. Per germline, CDR1 SGHNT and CDR2 YYREEE (reference sequence). The length of the CDR3 is 14 residues. The V end lost 0 bases, the J end lost 5 bases, and 11 bases lay between the germline ends. As DNA, the CDR3 is TGTGCCAGCAGCTTGGGTCAGGGATGGACTGAAGCTTTCTTT. It specifies CASSLGQGWTEAFF.

V and J are TRBV14 and TRBJ2-1; unclear D gene. The CDR3 has 16 residues. Germline values: CDR1 SGHDN, CDR2 FVKESK. V was shortened by 1 base and J by 0 bases, with 10 bases between the two germline ends. The CDR3 DNA reads as TGTGCCAGCAGCCAAGTTCGGTGGAGCTCCTACAATGAGCAGTTCTTC. Translating gives CASSQVRWSSYNEQFF.